The TCR beta chain under discussion was sequenced for a study of blood T cell repertoires in COVID-19. For the study at large: There were acute and convalescent COVID-19 samples, and they came from the United States, Italy and Spain. PBMCs, B-cell-depleted T cells, or T cells provided the cDNA or gDNA that made up the material.

In the source study's methods: The assay estimated nucleated cells by amplifying reference gene primers. TCRdb's table, derived via immunoSEQ multiplex PCR, lists solely in-frame clones and lacks some. That table furnishes V, J and clone size, whereas the DNA furnished D and trimming. The sample contains roughly 190,000 clones, 90% to 95% of which appear only once. The CDR3 is 17 residues long. J gave up 1 base and V 1 base, and 1 base lay outside the gene matches. Germline assignment: CDR1 LNHDA and CDR2 SQIVND (reference sequence). During active infection, Seattle patients enrolled and were then monitored through disease.

The chain has TRBV19 and TRBJ2-1; 13 nucleotides match TRBD2. The sequence was obtained from a man in his thirties or forties with COVID-19, enrolled during active disease. Sample: peripheral blood. DNA of the CDR3: TGTGCCAGTAGTATAGGGACTAGCGGGGGTTCCTACAATGAGCAGTTCTTC. It is translated as CASSIGTSGGSYNEQFF.